Shown below are 5 T cell receptor beta chains from a single sample sequenced in a study of T-cell memory formation after mild COVID-19. TCRdb ran MiXCR on the 5' RACE reads and lists one entry per CDR3 protein. The sample shows around 340,000 distinct CDR3 sequences, 10% to 15% of them seen only once. Sequenced sample: PBMCs or a T cell subset sorted from them (not recorded which). The receptors come from a man younger than 35 who had mild COVID-19 (a few samples of this study predate the infection). Cell type and time point are not known.

This clonotype was found a few times. V and J are TRBV6-5 and TRBJ1-3; D is unclear. Germline V lookup: CDR1 MNHEY, CDR2 SVGAGI. The CDR3 extends over 16 amino acids. Trimming took 0 bases from V and 0 from J, leaving 9 bases between them. The CDR3 region has the DNA TGTGCCAGCAGTTACTCTCCGGGGAGCTCTGGAAACACCATATATTTT. It specifies CASSYSPGSSGNTIYF.

The chain has TRBV6-5 and TRBJ2-1, with a tentative D call TRBD1 (6 bases). Germline-derived CDR1 and CDR2 are MNHEY and SVGAGI. Trimming stripped 3 bases from V and 9 bases from J, with 15 bases between. CDR3 length equals 14 residues. CDR3 in amino acids: CASSYLGRGGEQFF. The CDR3 DNA reads TGTGCCAGCAGTTATCTCGGCAGGGGCGGTGAGCAGTTCTTC.

This clonotype has just a few counts. V is TRBV6-2 or TRBV6-3 and J is TRBJ2-4; 9 nucleotides agree with TRBD2. V lost 3 bases, J lost 6 bases, and 18 bases stayed unmatched. This CDR3 has 19 residues. In germline, CDR1 is MNHEY, CDR2 SVGEGT. CDR3 in amino acids: CASSYNPTKVAGARNIQYF. CDR3 nucleotide sequence: TGTGCCAGCAGTTATAACCCTACTAAGGTAGCGGGGGCCCGAAACATTCAGTACTTC.

The chain couples TRBV5-1 to TRBJ1-4; D gene unclear. Trimming left V 4 bases short and J 6 bases short, with 16 bases between. This CDR3 region has 15 residues. Germline-derived CDR1 and CDR2 are SGHRS and YFSETQ. CDR3 sequence (DNA): TGCGCCAGCAGCCCCCGCGGAGGAGTGGATGAAAAACTGTTTTTT. Translating gives CASSPRGGVDEKLFF. The whole variable domain, filled in from reference TRBV5-1 and TRBJ1-4, reads KAGVTQTPRYLIKTRGQQVTLSCSPISGHRSVSWYQQTPGQGLQFLFEYFSETQRNKGNFPGRFSGRQFSNSRSEMNVSTLELGDSALYLCASSPRGGVDEKLFFGSGTQLSVL.

This clonotype was seen at least ten times. The chain recombines TRBV3-1 with TRBJ1-1; D remains ambiguous. V gave up 7 bases and J gave up 4 bases, with 19 bases separating them. This CDR3 is 15 amino acids long. Per the germline V gene, CDR1 is LGHDT and CDR2 is YNNKEL (reference sequence). The DNA for the CDR3 is TGTGCCAGCACCCCTGTTTGGTACGGAAGCACTGAAGCTTTCTTT. It specifies CASTPVWYGSTEAFF. Complete variable domain (other parts from reference TRBV3-1 and TRBJ1-1): DTAVSQTPKYLVTQMGNDKSIKCEQNLGHDTMYWYKQDSKKFLKIMFSYNNKELIINETVPNRFSPKSPDKAHLNLHINSLELGDSAVYFCASTPVWYGSTEAFFGQGTRLTVV.